What follows describes a single TCR beta chain. The sample originates from a study of T cell clones after liver transplantation. After removal of 0 bases from V and 2 bases from J, the junction contained 7 bases not matched to a gene. Germline V gene lookup returns CDR1 LGHNA and CDR2 YNFKEQ. The CDR3 sequence is 16 residues long. The protocol was immunoSEQ multiplex PCR, while the TCRdb copy is restricted to in-frame clones and leaves out a portion. The sample consists of roughly 67,000 clones, nearly 95% of them appearing once. This sequence originates from a human patient who received a liver transplant. Some T cells may trace back to the graft donor. This sample comprised CD4+ T cells from blood, obtained roughly 25 months after liver transplant. The chain links TRBV4-2 to TRBJ2-7; 7 positions match TRBD2. The CDR3 DNA follows: TGTGCCAGCAGCCAAGATAAGGCGGGAGTCCCCTACGAGCAGTACTTC. It codes for CASSQDKAGVPYEQYF.